The 19 T cell receptor beta chains below all came from one sample that was sequenced in a study of blood T cell repertoires in COVID-19. Here immunoSEQ multiplex PCR was the method, and the copy in TCRdb shows in-frame clones only, minus some. Seen here are about 380,000 clones, around 84% observed once, and the top ten hold roughly 3.6%. Sequenced sample: peripheral blood. The source is a woman between 18 and 29 years old with acute or convalescent COVID-19.

The chain carries TRBV6-5 and TRBJ1-1, with 9 bases matching TRBD1. The CDR3 consists of 14 residues. Germline V CDR1 and CDR2: MNHEY, SVGAGI. Losses at the gene ends were 7 bases for V and 4 bases for J; bases not matched to a gene: 7. The DNA of the CDR3 is TGTGCCAGCACTAGACAGGGGGGTTTCACTGAAGCTTTCTTT. Translated: CASTRQGGFTEAFF.

This chain uses TRBV7-9 with TRBJ1-2; D call uncertain. V was trimmed by 1 base and J by 7 bases, leaving 19 bases between them. Germline loops: CDR1 SEHNR, CDR2 FQNEAQ (reference sequence). This CDR3 has 16 amino acids. CDR3 coding DNA: TGTGCCAGCAGCTTAGGTGCCGGGTTCCGAGAGTCTGGCTACACCTTC. This gives the protein CASSLGAGFRESGYTF.

This clone was counted many times. CDR3 in amino acids: CASSLLRFGRDEQYF. The DNA for the CDR3 is TGTGCCAGCAGTCTACTCCGGTTTGGGAGGGACGAGCAGTACTTC. V and J are TRBV6-5 and TRBJ2-7; 7 bases fit TRBD2. From germline, CDR1 is MNHEY and CDR2 SVGAGI. CDR3 length: 15 amino acids. Trimming removed 5 bases from V and 5 bases from J; junction bases left unmatched: 12.

The CDR3 DNA is TGTGCCAGCACCTTCCACAGGGGAAAGACTGAAGCTTTCTTT. Residues: CASTFHRGKTEAFF. The chain joins TRBV6-5 to TRBJ1-1; 7 bases are shared with TRBD1. CDR1 and CDR2 (germline): MNHEY, SVGAGI. Unmatched junction bases numbered 10, after V lost 7 bases and J lost 5 bases. The CDR3 spans 14 residues.

This chain links TRBV19 with TRBJ1-4; D is possibly TRBD1 (6 bases). This CDR3 contains 14 residues. In germline, CDR1 is LNHDA, CDR2 SQIVND (reference sequence). V dropped 3 bases and J dropped 6 bases, with 11 bases sitting between them. CDR3 loop: CASSIEGEDEKLFF. The CDR3 nucleotides read TGTGCCAGTAGTATCGAGGGGGAAGATGAAAAACTGTTTTTT. The entire variable domain, with the rest obtained from reference TRBV19 and TRBJ1-4, is as follows: DGGITQSPKYLFRKEGQNVTLSCEQNLNHDAMYWYRQDPGQGLRLIYYSQIVNDFQKGDIAEGYSVSREKKESFPLTVTSAQKNPTAFYLCASSIEGEDEKLFFGSGTQLSVL.

The rearrangement joins TRBV10-3 to TRBJ1-2, with 9 bases fitting TRBD1. The junction had 18 bases not matched to a gene; V was cut back by 8 bases and J by 8 bases. Per the germline V gene, CDR1 is ENHRY and CDR2 is SYGVKD. This CDR3 has 16 amino acids. DNA of the CDR3: TGTGCCATCGGATTCCCCCGGGACAGGGAATCGGGGGGCTACACCTTC. Translated, it gives CAIGFPRDRESGGYTF.

The J gene is TRBJ2-7, the V gene TRBV30, with 7 bases lining up with TRBD2. Germline lookup yields CDR1 GTSNPN and CDR2 SVGIG (reference sequence). The CDR3 runs 12 residues. J was trimmed by 12 bases and V by 5 bases; bases with no gene match: 13. In nucleotides, the CDR3 is TGTGCCTGGGGGAGGGAAGAAGGGTCGCGGTACTTC. This encodes CAWGREEGSRYF.

V is TRBV2 and J is TRBJ2-3, with 9 bases aligning to TRBD2. Trimming removed 5 bases from V and 2 bases from J; junction bases left unmatched: 11. CDR3 length: 17 amino acids. Germline assignment: CDR1 SNHLY and CDR2 FYNNEI. The CDR3: CASSSPDRLADTDTQYF. As DNA, the CDR3 is TGTGCCAGCAGTTCCCCCGATCGACTAGCGGACACAGATACGCAGTATTTT.

The V and J genes are TRBV29-1 and TRBJ1-1; TRBD1 might be the D (5 bases). The V end lost 7 bases, the J end lost 1 base, and 13 bases lay between the germline ends. The germline CDR1 and CDR2 sequences are SQVTM and ANQGSEA. The CDR3 is 13 residues long. The CDR3 region has the DNA TGCAGCGGGAGACAGAAAACGAACACTGAAGCTTTCTTT. As protein: CSGRQKTNTEAFF. Filled out from reference TRBV29-1 and TRBJ1-1, the complete variable domain reads SAVISQKPSRDICQRGTSLTIQCQVDSQVTMMFWYRQQPGQSLTLIATANQGSEATYESGFVIDKFPISRPNLTFSTLTVSNMSPEDSSIYLCSGRQKTNTEAFFGQGTRLTVV.

The chain links TRBV7-2 to TRBJ2-1; maybe TRBD2 (7 bases). Trimming pared 5 bases from V and 9 bases from J, leaving 26 bases between. The CDR3 spans 17 residues. Germline CDR1 reads SGHTA; CDR2 reads FQGNSA. The CDR3 coding sequence is TGTGCCAGCAGCCTCCCCCGGGGGGCCCTCCTACCGAGTGAGCAGTTCTTC. It encodes CASSLPRGALLPSEQFF.

This chain's CDR3 is CASRPRGGESEAFF. The CDR3 nucleotides are TGCGCCAGCAGACCAAGAGGGGGCGAATCTGAAGCTTTCTTT. The V gene is TRBV5-1, the J gene TRBJ1-1, with TRBD1 identical over 7 bases. J gave up 6 bases and V 5 bases, and 10 bases lay outside the gene matches. Germline CDR1 SGHRS, CDR2 YFSETQ. The CDR3 is 14 amino acids.

The table lists this clone with a count of one. The rearrangement links TRBV30 to TRBJ2-4; 7 bases fit TRBD1. The CDR3 is made up of 16 amino acids. Losses at the gene ends were 3 bases for V and 0 bases for J; bases not matched to a gene: 8. Germline V lookup: CDR1 GTSNPN, CDR2 SVGIG (reference sequence). This CDR3 reads CAWSLTGALAKNIQYF. CDR3 in DNA: TGTGCCTGGAGCCTAACAGGGGCACTAGCCAAAAACATTCAGTACTTC.

The chain employs TRBV3-1 (or the pseudogene TRBV3-2) and TRBJ2-1; 12 positions agree with TRBD1. This CDR3 region has 17 residues. The germline gives CDR1 LGHDT, CDR2 YNNKEL (reference sequence). Germline trimming cut 3 bases from V and 7 bases from J; bases unmatched to any gene: 10. The CDR3 DNA sequence: TGTGCCAGCAGCCAGTCTCGGGACAGGGGGCTGAGGAATGAGCAGTTCTTC. It translates to CASSQSRDRGLRNEQFF.

This sequence joins TRBV3-1 (or the pseudogene TRBV3-2) and TRBJ1-3; D is unresolved. Germline values: CDR1 LGHDT, CDR2 YNNKEL (reference sequence). V lost 0 bases, J lost 4 bases, and 10 bases lay in between. CDR3 length equals 15 residues. CDR3 amino acids: CASSQDTGSGNTIYF. CDR3 nucleotide sequence: TGTGCCAGCAGCCAAGATACGGGGTCCGGAAACACCATATATTTT.

The rearrangement uses TRBV6-4 and TRBJ2-5, with 11 bases matching TRBD2. The length of the CDR3 is 15 residues. Germline V gives CDR1 MRHNA, CDR2 SNTAGT. Germline trimming cut 4 bases from V and 2 bases from J; bases unmatched to any gene: 3. The CDR3 nucleotides are TGTGCCAGCAGTGTTTCTAGCGGGGGGCAAGAGACCCAGTACTTC. This gives the protein CASSVSSGGQETQYF.

J is TRBJ2-1 and V is TRBV9; TRBD1 aligns across 9 bases. Germline lookup yields CDR1 SGDLS and CDR2 YYNGEE. This CDR3 region has 14 residues. After removal of 4 bases from V and 6 bases from J, the junction contained 5 bases not matched to a gene. CDR3 in DNA: TGTGCCAGCAGCCCGGGACAGGGTGTCAATGAGCAGTTCTTC. It translates to CASSPGQGVNEQFF.

This sequence joins TRBV2 and TRBJ1-5; 8 bases agree with TRBD1. Germline V gives CDR1 SNHLY, CDR2 FYNNEI. The CDR3 contains 16 residues. Germline trimming cut 4 bases from V and 7 bases from J; bases unmatched to any gene: 12. The CDR3 here is CASSGEGRGLGQPQHF. The CDR3 DNA reads as TGTGCCAGCAGTGGAGAGGGCAGGGGGCTAGGACAGCCCCAGCATTTT.

The V call is TRBV28, the J call TRBJ2-3; D uncertain. This CDR3 is 15 amino acids long. Germline V gene data show CDR1 as MDHEN and CDR2 as SYDVKM. Trimming stripped 3 bases from V and 0 bases from J, with 10 bases between. The CDR3, as DNA: TGTGCCAGCAGTTTGAGGTCTCCAAGCACAGATACGCAGTATTTT. Residues: CASSLRSPSTDTQYF.

A single count supports this clone. This rearrangement joins TRBV10-3 to TRBJ1-2; tentatively, D is TRBD1 (5 bases). The V end lost 8 bases, the J end lost 3 bases, and 10 bases lay between the germline ends. The CDR3 has 12 residues. Germline lookup yields CDR1 ENHRY and CDR2 SYGVKD. The CDR3 coding sequence is TGTGCCATCCAGACGGGGGACTATGGCTACACCTTC. The encoded protein is CAIQTGDYGYTF.